Below are 27 T cell receptor beta chains sequenced from a single sample in a study of molecular identifiers for immune sequencing clone quantification. TCRdb re-called the PCR reads with MiXCR, one entry per CDR3 protein. Of approximately 670,000 distinct CDR3 sequences listed, nearly 20% are singletons. Material for sequencing was naive CD8+ T cells from blood, with Jurkat cell RNA spiked in. Stated subset: FACS-sorted CD8+CD4-CCR7+CD45RA+ naive T cells. The source of these receptors is a human donor in good health. Some libraries in this study had Jurkat cell RNA spiked in.

As for this clonotype: Since a much larger clone is just one base distant, this may be a read error. The rearrangement links TRBV3-1 to TRBJ2-2; D possibly corresponds to TRBD1 (6 bases). Germline V lookup: CDR1 LGHDT, CDR2 YNNKEL (reference sequence). CDR3 length: 13 amino acids. In nucleotides, the CDR3 is TGTGCCAGCAGCCAACGACAGGCTGGGGGGCTGTTTTTT. Translation gives CASSQRQAGGLFF. Based on the CDR3 plus reference TRBV3-1 and TRBJ2-2, the full variable domain is DTAVSQTPKYLVTQMGNDKSIKCEQNLGHDTMYWYKQDSKKFLKIMFSYNNKELIINETVPNRFSPKSPDKAHLNLHINSLELGDSAVYFCASSQRQAGGLFFGEGSRLTVL.

This clonotype was counted at least ten times. The V call is TRBV6-1, the J call TRBJ2-3; D not certain. Germline V gives CDR1 MNHNS, CDR2 SASEGT. The CDR3 totals 13 residues. Trimming removed 5 bases from V and 4 bases from J, with 10 bases in between. CDR3 amino acids: CASSLSGSDTQYF. CDR3 DNA sequence: TGTGCCAGCAGTCTGTCCGGCTCAGATACGCAGTATTTT.

Comments on this clonotype: A much bigger clone sits one base away, suggesting this may be a read error. The chain uses TRBV10-3 and TRBJ1-1; no reliable D call. CDR1 is ENHRY, CDR2 SYGVKD, per germline. V lost 2 bases to trimming and J lost 1 base, with 8 bases between them. The CDR3 is 14 residues long. CDR3: CAISEGQRNTEAFF. Written as DNA, the CDR3 is TGTGCCATCAGTGAGGGGCAGAGGAACACTGAAGCTTTCTTT.

This clonotype was picked up many times. The chain links TRBV12-3 or TRBV12-4 to TRBJ1-5, with no clear D. CDR3 length equals 13 residues. V was trimmed by 5 bases and J by 9 bases, leaving 14 bases between them. CDR3 bases: TGTGCCAGCAGTGTGGGCCTTCGGGCGCCCCAGCATTTT. Protein: CASSVGLRAPQHF.

Comments on this clonotype: One base away lies a much larger clone, so this may be a sequencing read error. The conserved phenylalanine or tryptophan normally closing the CDR3 is absent here, so this likely arose from a read error. The chain recombines TRBV30 with TRBJ1-2; D is unresolved. V dropped 2 bases and J dropped 5 bases, with 12 bases sitting between them. The CDR3 runs 13 residues. Germline V gene lookup returns CDR1 GTSNPN and CDR2 SVGIG (reference sequence). The DNA of the CDR3 is TGTGCCTGGAGTCCAAGGGCCGAATATGGCTACACCCTC. Protein sequence: CAWSPRAEYGYTL.

There are many counts of this clonotype. The chain has TRBV27 and TRBJ2-5; D call uncertain. V gave up 0 bases and J gave up 3 bases, with 8 bases separating them. This CDR3 has 14 residues. Looked up from germline, CDR1 is MNHEY and CDR2 is SMNVEV (reference sequence). CDR3 nucleotides: TGTGCCAGCAGTTTATCGATAGCAGAAGAGACCCAGTACTTC. Translation gives CASSLSIAEETQYF.

This clonotype showed up many times. V usage is TRBV7-2 and J usage is TRBJ2-6; D call uncertain. CDR1 SGHTA and CDR2 FQGNSA come from the germline V gene. V was shortened by 1 base and J by 4 bases, with 20 bases between the two germline ends. The CDR3 runs 19 residues. CDR3 sequence: CASSLEDWVVVGGANVLTF. CDR3 DNA sequence: TGTGCCAGCAGCTTAGAAGATTGGGTTGTGGTTGGAGGGGCCAACGTCCTGACTTTC.

This clonotype was detected many times. V is TRBV3-1 and J is TRBJ2-7; tentatively, D is TRBD1 (6 bases). V shed 0 bases and J shed 1 base, with 10 bases lying between them. Germline V gives CDR1 LGHDT, CDR2 YNNKEL (reference sequence). The CDR3 runs 15 residues. This CDR3 reads CASSQEGTPSYEQYF. CDR3 nucleotide sequence: TGTGCCAGCAGCCAAGAGGGGACACCTTCCTACGAGCAGTACTTC.

This clonotype was found a few times. The junction departs from germline at one end; a sequencing error may be responsible. The chain recombines TRBV5-1 with TRBJ2-7; no clear D gene. The CDR3 is made up of 14 amino acids. Per germline, CDR1 SGHRS and CDR2 YFSETQ. The CDR3 sequence: CASGLVKSSYEQYF. The CDR3 DNA follows: TGCGCCAGCGGCTTGGTCAAGAGCTCCTACGAGCAGTACTTC. The full variable domain, completed using reference TRBV5-1 and TRBJ2-7, is KAGVTQTPRYLIKTRGQQVTLSCSPISGHRSVSWYQQTPGQGLQFLFEYFSETQRNKGNFPGRFSGRQFSNSRSEMNVSTLELGDSALYLCASGLVKSSYEQYFGPGTRLTVT.

This clonotype has just a few counts. The chain joins TRBV20-1 to TRBJ2-1; the D gene is possibly TRBD1 (6 bases). The V gene's germline CDR1 is DFQATT and CDR2 SNEGSKA (reference sequence). V shed 2 bases and J shed 4 bases, with 18 bases lying between them. CDR3 length: 16 amino acids. The CDR3 nucleotides read TGCAGTGCTAGACCAAAAAGGGGGTATCGATACAATGAGCAGTTCTTC. Protein sequence: CSARPKRGYRYNEQFF.

This clonotype was observed once. V and J are TRBV20-1 and TRBJ2-7, with 9 positions matching TRBD1. Trimming took 1 base from V and 2 from J; bases not matched to a gene: 6. Per germline, CDR1 DFQATT and CDR2 SNEGSKA (reference sequence). CDR3 length: 15 residues. In DNA, the CDR3 is TGCAGTGCTAGAGGAAAGACAGGGGGACCCTACGAGCAGTACTTC. As protein: CSARGKTGGPYEQYF.

Ten or more counts support this clonotype. The rearrangement uses TRBV6-6 and TRBJ2-3; TRBD2 matches at 7 bases. There are 17 residues in the CDR3. CDR1 is MNHNY, CDR2 SVGAGI, per germline (reference sequence). J lost 1 base, V lost 7 bases, and 14 bases had no gene match. CDR3 residues: CASTLTWREIGTDTQYF. CDR3 in DNA: TGTGCCAGCACCTTAACCTGGCGGGAGATTGGCACAGATACGCAGTATTTT.

This clonotype was seen many times. The chain carries TRBV20-1 and TRBJ2-5; D gene unclear. In germline, CDR1 is DFQATT, CDR2 SNEGSKA (reference sequence). Deletions cut 6 bases from V and 7 bases from J, with 18 bases between. The CDR3 is 13 residues long. The CDR3 spells CSAEGTFGGTQYF. DNA of the CDR3: TGCAGTGCCGAAGGCACATTCGGCGGGACCCAGTACTTC.

In regard to this clonotype: Just one base apart from a much larger clone, this may be a read error. The J gene is TRBJ1-3, the V gene TRBV13; D unclear. The CDR3 has 14 residues. Germline V gene data show CDR1 as PRHDT and CDR2 as FYEKMQ (reference sequence). The DNA of the CDR3 is TGTACCAGCAGTTCCACAGCGAGCAGAAACACCATATATTTT. Its translation is CTSSSTASRNTIYF.

In the case of this clonotype: Given a much more abundant clone one base away, this may be a read error. The chain combines TRBV30 with TRBJ1-2; no reliable D call. Germline V gene sequence: CDR1 GTSNPN, CDR2 SVGIG (reference sequence). This CDR3 spans 14 amino acids. CDR3 protein: CAWRDGFGGLGCTF. In nucleotides, the CDR3 is TGTGCCTGGAGGGATGGGTTCGGAGGTCTGGGCTGCACCTTC.

This clonotype has just a few counts. This clone may be a read error of a much larger clone one base away. The rearrangement uses TRBV7-2 and TRBJ2-7, with D unresolved. The CDR3 contains 14 residues. V gave up 4 bases and J gave up 3 bases, with 13 bases separating them. Looked up from germline, CDR1 is SGHTA and CDR2 is FQGNSA. The CDR3 sequence is CASSSKRRDYEQYF. In DNA form, the CDR3 reads TGTGCCAGCAGCTCCAAGCGCAGAGACTACGAGCAGTACTTC.

With respect to this clonotype: A much more abundant neighbour one base away suggests this may be a read error. J is TRBJ2-1 and V is TRBV29-1; 9 nucleotides line up with TRBD2. Germline values: CDR1 SQVTM, CDR2 ANQGSEA. The CDR3 loop spans 15 amino acids. V gave up 1 base and J gave up 3 bases; unmatched junction bases: 4. CDR3 nucleotides: TGCAGCGTTGAAGGTAGCGGGAGCCTCTACAATGAGCAGTTCTTC. This translates into CSVEGSGSLYNEQFF.

The chain joins TRBV20-1 to TRBJ2-2; 10 bases line up with TRBD1. This CDR3 has 19 amino acids. Per germline, CDR1 DFQATT and CDR2 SNEGSKA (reference sequence). Trimming took 2 bases from V and 5 from J; bases not matched to a gene: 17. Written as DNA, the CDR3 is TGCAGTGCTAGACCCTCCTCTCTTATTGGACAGGGGGAGACCGGGGAGCTGTTTTTT. This translates into CSARPSSLIGQGETGELFF.

This clonotype showed up many times. The chain has TRBV4-1 and TRBJ1-1; TRBD1 matches 7 bases. The CDR3 consists of 17 residues. The ends lost 0 bases at V and 3 bases at J; junction bases unmatched: 10. Germline CDR1 is MGHRA and CDR2 is YSYEKL. CDR3 sequence: CASSQDGSRTGDTEAFF. The DNA of the CDR3 is TGCGCCAGCAGCCAAGATGGTTCCCGAACAGGGGACACTGAAGCTTTCTTT.

This clonotype was seen at least ten times. This chain uses TRBV6-6 with TRBJ2-1; possible D gene TRBD1, 6 bases. The CDR3 consists of 13 residues. CDR1 is MNHNY and CDR2 is SVGAGI in the germline V gene (reference sequence). Trimming shortened V by 6 bases and J by 4 bases, and 10 bases separated the two germline ends. In DNA, the CDR3 is TGTGCCAGCAGAACAACAGGGTACAATGAGCAGTTCTTC. Translating gives CASRTTGYNEQFF.

This chain's CDR3 is CASSSSRLDRVGSYEQYF. CDR3 sequence (DNA): TGTGCCAGCAGCTCTAGCCGTCTGGACAGGGTAGGATCCTACGAGCAGTACTTC. The J gene is TRBJ2-7, the V gene TRBV7-9; TRBD1 matches 8 bases. This CDR3 is 18 amino acids long. V shed 4 bases and J 1 base; nucleotides not matched to a gene: 15. The germline CDR1 and CDR2 sequences are SEHNR and FQNEAQ (reference sequence).

This clonotype was found many times. The chain carries TRBV3-1 and TRBJ2-1; 16 bases align to TRBD2. The CDR3 is 17 residues long. V shed 5 bases and J 9 bases; nucleotides not matched to a gene: 10. Germline V lookup: CDR1 LGHDT, CDR2 YNNKEL (reference sequence). The CDR3 is CASSEGLAGGPWSEQFF. The DNA for the CDR3 is TGTGCCAGCAGCGAGGGACTAGCGGGAGGGCCGTGGAGTGAGCAGTTCTTC.

On this clonotype: This sequence may be a read error, since a much larger clone differs from it by one base. V gene TRBV2 combines with J gene TRBJ2-5, with D tentatively TRBD1 or TRBD2 (5 bases each). Germline V gene data show CDR1 as SNHLY and CDR2 as FYNNEI. The CDR3 has 16 residues. This CDR3 is CAGSEDYASREETQYF. The CDR3 DNA reads as TGTGCCGGCAGTGAAGATTACGCTAGCAGGGAAGAGACCCAGTACTTC.

V is TRBV7-9 and J is TRBJ1-6; D perhaps matches TRBD1 (5 bases). This CDR3 comprises 14 residues. V lost 10 bases and J 4 bases, leaving 14 bases between the germline ends. Germline V gives CDR1 SEHNR, CDR2 FQNEAQ (reference sequence). The CDR3 loop reads CATREGFYNSPLHF. The DNA for the CDR3 is TGTGCCACCAGGGAGGGGTTTTATAATTCACCCCTCCACTTT.

A few counts support this clonotype. The chain carries TRBV3-1 and TRBJ2-7, with D perhaps TRBD1 (5 bases). The CDR3 loop spans 15 amino acids. V was trimmed by 4 bases and J by 1 base, leaving 14 bases between them. Germline V gives CDR1 LGHDT, CDR2 YNNKEL (reference sequence). The CDR3 DNA sequence: TGTGCCAGCAGCCCCCGGGTGAAGGGGTCCTACGAGCAGTACTTC. Amino acid sequence: CASSPRVKGSYEQYF.

This clonotype was observed many times. The V gene is TRBV20-1, the J gene TRBJ1-2, with D unclear. The CDR3 loop spans 16 amino acids. The germline CDR1 and CDR2 sequences are DFQATT and SNEGSKA (reference sequence). Trimming shortened V by 0 bases and J by 4 bases, and 18 bases separated the two germline ends. CDR3 bases: TGCAGTGCTAGAGATCCCCCGGGCAGAAAATCCTATGGCTACACCTTC. This gives the protein CSARDPPGRKSYGYTF.

This clonotype has a count of ten or more. The gene calls are TRBV25-1 and TRBJ2-1; TRBD2 is a possible D gene (6 bases). Trimming took 5 bases from V and 3 from J, leaving 14 bases between them. This CDR3 contains 15 residues. Germline CDR1 and CDR2: MGHDK and SYGVNS. This CDR3 reads CASSPPSAFYNEQFF. The CDR3 region has the DNA TGTGCCAGCAGTCCCCCTAGCGCCTTCTACAATGAGCAGTTCTTC.